Given below is one T cell receptor beta chain in context. This clonotype was detected ten times or more. Its specific antigen is unknown. It has no much larger one-base neighbor in the sample; base qualities were not kept. What this sample's treatment or condition label stands for: live attenuated yellow fever vaccine strain. Two biological replicates of bulk PBMCs were collected at each blood-draw timepoint. A standard Ficoll-Paque protocol was used to isolate PBMCs from peripheral blood. TriZol was used to extract RNA from bulk PBMCs, CD4 and CD8 fractions, and dextramer-positive and dextramer-negative fractions. This entry comes from a study of T cells after yellow fever vaccination (dated by TCRdb to 2018 to 2020). In terms of the full investigation: Libraries from fractions with low cell numbers were prepared with the SMART-Seq v4 Ultra Low Input RNA kit. Bulk TCR alpha and beta repertoires were sequenced longitudinally to track T-cell clones before and after primary and booster YFV17D yellow fever vaccination. The cohort comprised two healthy male donors, one aged 18 to 30 and one aged 30 to 40 years. Bulk PBMC replicates and cell subsets were isolated from blood drawn at multiple timepoints before and after both primary and secondary immunization.

There are 13 amino acids in the CDR3, from cysteine to phenylalanine inclusive. The entry retains the CDR3 DNA only, 39 bases that are in frame from base 1. The V and J ends are trimmed by 8 bases and 4 bases, leaving 12 bases between them. CDR1 and CDR2 were assigned from the germline V gene as MNHEY and SVGAGI. Overall study outcomes, separate from this receptor: The study included only a couple of donors, which limits how far the findings can be generalized. Computational filtering was required because FACS-sorted repertoires could contain abundant contaminating clonotypes from the bulk population. A small share of clonotypes was detected in both CD4 and CD8 compartments, with the overlap likely arising from convergent recombination. Most clones expanded after primary vaccination were re-detected after the booster (almost 98% of CD4 and around 88% of CD8), suggesting broad memory maintenance. Compared with the primary T-cell response, the secondary T-cell response was faster but weaker, reaching its peak on day 5 rather than on day 15.

The run used an Illumina NovaSeq 6000. TCR cDNA was synthesized by 5'RACE template switching, through which a universal primer site and unique molecular identifiers were introduced. cDNA synthesis was primed from both the TCR alpha and TCR beta constant segments. Libraries were amplified in two PCR steps, with sample barcodes and sequencing adapters added in the second step. Sequencing of libraries was performed on Illumina HiSeq 2500 (2x100 bp) or NovaSeq (2x150 bp). Processing in the source paper ran as follows. MIGEC handled demultiplexing of reads and collapsing into UMI consensus sequences, while MiXCR performed V(D)J alignment. Using edgeR on replicate PBMC samples, clonotypes were called vaccine-responding if FDR was below 0.01 and the log2 fold change was above 5 up to day 15. Each bulk clonotype received a CD4 or CD8 identity based on whether the sequenced CD4 or CD8 repertoire contained that clonotype at higher abundance. In-frame beta chains were kept once TCRdb had trimmed the public reads at Q25 with fastp and called clones with MiXCR. Here each entry gathers all rows of one CDR3 protein and keeps the most common genes and DNA. TCRdb's processing, not the study's, gives the V and J calls here. The sample has a few hundred thousand distinct CDR3 sequences on record, 3.6% of them singletons. About 20% of the sample is held by the ten biggest clonotypes.

Sample: PBMCs, taken on the day of the yellow fever booster vaccination. This chain is built from TRBV6-5 and TRBJ2-1; D gene: possibly TRBD2, on 5 matching bases. The sequence was collected from a man younger than 35 who received the YFV17D yellow fever vaccine. Read as DNA, the sequence is TGTGCCAGCCGGGGTTACCTTTACAATGAGCAGTTCTTC. The resulting protein is CASRGYLYNEQFF.